The rows below give T cell receptor beta chains drawn from one sample of a study of early T cells in non-severe SARS-CoV-2 infection. From the 5' RACE reads, TCRdb called clonotypes with MiXCR, one entry per CDR3 protein. Here the sample spans about 94,000 distinct CDR3 sequences, around 13% being singletons. The sample comprised whole blood. These receptors were collected from an adult who was a healthcare worker with PCR-confirmed SARS-CoV-2 infection or an uninfected control (not recorded which). Each CDR3 is given with its conserved first and last residue. The order of the fields is V gene, D gene, J gene, clone size, CDR3 DNA, CDR3 protein. A D gene is named only where the DNA matches it firmly. For some rows the clone size is stated as once, few or many, or as a class when expanded; others skip it.

>TRBV7-7|NA|TRBJ2-1|many
TGTGCTAGCAGCTTATTCGCAGGACCGGACAATGAGCAGTTCTTC
CASSLFAGPDNEQFF
>TRBV10-3|TRBD1|TRBJ1-5|few
TGTGCCACCAAAGACAGGGACGATCAGCCCCAGCATTTT
CATKDRDDQPQHF
>TRBV2|NA|TRBJ2-5|NA
TGTGCCAGCAGTGGGGCAGGATCCTCAGAGACCCAGTACTTC
CASSGAGSSETQYF
>TRBV28|NA|TRBJ1-3|NA
TGTGCCAGTATTTCGGTCAACACCATATATTTT
CASISVNTIYF
>TRBV19|TRBD1|TRBJ2-4|many
TGTGCCAGTATTCCCCGGGACAGACTAGCCAAAAACATTCAGTACTTC
CASIPRDRLAKNIQYF
>TRBV10-3|TRBD1|TRBJ1-1|many
TGTGCCATCGGGCGAGGGGGCATGAACACTGAAGCTTTCTTT
CAIGRGGMNTEAFF
>TRBV18|NA|TRBJ1-2|NA
TGTGCCAGCTCACCACAAGAGGGGGGTCGGTTTGGCTACACCTTC
CASSPQEGGRFGYTF
>TRBV11-1|TRBD1|TRBJ1-2|few
TGTGCCAGCAGCGAGGGGGCCTATGGCTACACCTTC
CASSEGAYGYTF
>TRBV7-6|NA|TRBJ2-1|few
TGTGCCAGCAGCTTATACCAGGCGGGAAATGAGCAGTTCTTC
CASSLYQAGNEQFF
>TRBV6-1|NA|TRBJ2-1|few
TGTGCCAGCAGTGACCCCGACAGCAGCGCACCTTCCTACAATGAGCAGTTCTTC
CASSDPDSSAPSYNEQFF
>TRBV7-9|TRBD1|TRBJ1-2|NA
TGTGCCAGCAGCCCGGAGGGACAGCACTATGGCTACACCTTC
CASSPEGQHYGYTF
>TRBV5-6|NA|TRBJ2-4|few
TGTGCCACCAGCTTGGAGGGGCAGGTCAAATACATTCAGTACTTC
CATSLEGQVKYIQYF
>TRBV9|NA|TRBJ1-4|NA
TGTGCCAGCAGCGCCCCTGGGGGGGGCCTCAATGAAAAACTGTTTTTT
CASSAPGGGLNEKLFF
>TRBV29-1|NA|TRBJ2-7|NA
TGCAGCGTTATGCTCTGGGGGGAGCAGTACTTC
CSVMLWGEQYF
>TRBV7-2|TRBD1|TRBJ1-4|many
TGTGCCAGCAGCTCCGACAGGGGGCGAGGCGAAAAACTGTTTTTT
CASSSDRGRGEKLFF
>TRBV12-3/TRBV12-4|NA|TRBJ2-1|many
TGTGCCAGCAGTTTACAGGACAGTCGCAATGAGCAGTTCTTC
CASSLQDSRNEQFF
>TRBV5-5|NA|TRBJ1-6|NA
TGTGCCAGCAGCTACTACTCAGAGGGGCCCCTCCACTTT
CASSYYSEGPLHF
>TRBV6-6|TRBD2|TRBJ2-1|NA
TGTGCCAGCAGTTATGGCGGGGGGGTCGATGAGCAGTTCTTC
CASSYGGGVDEQFF
>TRBV24-1|TRBD1|TRBJ2-1|NA
TGTGCCACCAGTGACCATGGACAGGGGTTGACGAGTGAGCAGTTCTTC
CATSDHGQGLTSEQFF
>TRBV7-2|NA|TRBJ2-1|NA
TGTGCCAGCAGCCCCGGCGGCAGAGACAATGAGCAGTTCTTC
CASSPGGRDNEQFF
>TRBV4-1|NA|TRBJ2-1|few
TGCGCCAGCAGCCATCAAACCAGGGGGGGACTCTACAATGAGCAGTTCTTC
CASSHQTRGGLYNEQFF
>TRBV18|NA|TRBJ1-1|many
TGTGCCAGCTCACCAGCGGGGGGATGGACTGAAGCTTTCTTT
CASSPAGGWTEAFF
>TRBV11-3|TRBD1|TRBJ2-2|few
TGTGCCAGCAGCCCCTACACAGGGGGAACCGGGGAGCTGTTTTTT
CASSPYTGGTGELFF
>TRBV5-1|NA|TRBJ2-7|many
TGCGCCAGCAGCCGTACAGGGGAGGTCGAGCAGTACTTC
CASSRTGEVEQYF
>TRBV24-1|NA|TRBJ1-2|NA
TGTGCCACCAGTGATTTGCACCCGGGGATTGATGGCTACACCTTC
CATSDLHPGIDGYTF
>TRBV11-2|NA|TRBJ1-6|few
TGTGCCAGCAGCCAGGGACTTCAAGGGTCCTATAATTCACCCCTCCACTTT
CASSQGLQGSYNSPLHF
>TRBV11-2|NA|TRBJ2-2|many
TGTGCCAGCACAATTACAGGTTCGAACACCGGGGAGCTGTTTTTT
CASTITGSNTGELFF
>TRBV29-1|NA|TRBJ2-5|NA
TGCAGCGTAGAGGGGACTCCCCAAGAGACCCAGTACTTC
CSVEGTPQETQYF
>TRBV2|NA|TRBJ2-1|once
TGTGCCAGCAGTGAAACAGCCGAGCAGTTCTTC
CASSETAEQFF
>TRBV9|NA|TRBJ2-3|NA
TGTGCCAGCAGCGTATGGGGTTCCACAGATACGCAGTATTTT
CASSVWGSTDTQYF
>TRBV28|TRBD1|TRBJ1-1|NA
TGTGCCAGCAGCCCTACAGGGGAAGTTAGGAACACTGAAGCTTTCTTT
CASSPTGEVRNTEAFF
>TRBV27|NA|TRBJ1-1|many
TGTGCCAGCAGTTTCACAGGGAGGGGAGCCACTGAAGCTTTCTTT
CASSFTGRGATEAFF
>TRBV12-3/TRBV12-4|NA|TRBJ1-1|few
TGTGCCAGCACCCTGTTTGACACTGAAGCTTTCTTT
CASTLFDTEAFF
>TRBV6-6|NA|TRBJ1-1|many
TGTGCCAGCAGCCCTCGGGGACCCCACACTGAAGCTTTCTTT
CASSPRGPHTEAFF
>TRBV12-3/TRBV12-4|NA|TRBJ1-4|NA
TGTGCCAGCACCACGGAAACAACTAATGAAAAACTGTTTTTT
CASTTETTNEKLFF
>TRBV18|NA|TRBJ1-6|many
TGTGCCAGCTCACCGGATTCAGGGCCTGGCTCACCCCTCCACTTT
CASSPDSGPGSPLHF
>TRBV29-1|NA|TRBJ2-7|NA
TGCAGCGTTTGGACTCCCGGAGGGGGTAACGAGCAGTACTTC
CSVWTPGGGNEQYF
>TRBV6-2/TRBV6-3|NA|TRBJ1-1|NA
TGTGCCAGCAGTTACCGACGACAGGCCACTGAAGCTTTCTTT
CASSYRRQATEAFF
>TRBV6-1|TRBD1|TRBJ2-2|NA
TGTGCCGGACAGGGCACCGGGGAGCTGTTTTTT
CAGQGTGELFF
>TRBV20-1|NA|TRBJ2-1|many
TGCAGTGCTAGTTCGGGGAGGGGGAATGAGCAGTTCTTC
CSASSGRGNEQFF
>TRBV28|TRBD1|TRBJ2-4|NA
TGTGCCAGCAGCAACAGGGGGCTGGGCAAAAACATTCAGTACTTC
CASSNRGLGKNIQYF
>TRBV7-9|TRBD1|TRBJ2-3|many
TGTGCCAGCAGACAGCAACCGGGGACAGGGATAACAGATACGCAGTATTTT
CASRQQPGTGITDTQYF
>TRBV29-1|NA|TRBJ1-1|NA
TGCAGCGTTGAAGATCGGCAGGTCAGGAACACTGAAGCTTTCTTT
CSVEDRQVRNTEAFF
>TRBV6-2/TRBV6-3|TRBD1|TRBJ2-3|many
TGTGCCAGCAGCCGCAGGGGGGATACGCAGTATTTT
CASSRRGDTQYF
>TRBV5-4|NA|TRBJ2-3|many
TGTGCCAGCAGCCTGGGGGGCCAGGGGGCAGATACGCAGTATTTT
CASSLGGQGADTQYF
>TRBV7-3|NA|TRBJ2-6|many
TGTGCCAGCAGTAACGGTGGGGCCAACGTCCTGACTTTC
CASSNGGANVLTF
>TRBV20-1|NA|TRBJ2-7|few
TGCAGTGCTAGAGGGTTGGGGGCGAATACCTACGAGCAGTACTTC
CSARGLGANTYEQYF
>TRBV29-1|TRBD1|TRBJ1-4|NA
TGCAGCGTTCGCCCCGGGACAGGGGGGATTAATGAAAAACTGTTTTTT
CSVRPGTGGINEKLFF
>TRBV28|TRBD2|TRBJ2-3|NA
TGTGCCAGCGGCCGGGTTGGGGGGGGAGATACGCAGTATTTT
CASGRVGGGDTQYF
>TRBV12-3/TRBV12-4|NA|TRBJ1-5|few
TGTGCCAGCCGGGCCCCGGGGGCGCGGAATCAGCCCCAGCATTTT
CASRAPGARNQPQHF
>TRBV20-1|NA|TRBJ1-2|many
TGCAGTGCTAGAGATCTAAGGGGTTTTTATGGCTACACCTTC
CSARDLRGFYGYTF
>TRBV5-1|TRBD2|TRBJ2-7|NA
TGCGCCAGCAGCTTACTAGCGGGGGGATCTTACGAGCAGTACTTC
CASSLLAGGSYEQYF
>TRBV4-3|TRBD2|TRBJ2-7|few
TGCGCCAGCAGCCGGGATCTCAGCGGGGACTACGAGCAGTACTTC
CASSRDLSGDYEQYF
>TRBV29-1|TRBD1|TRBJ2-7|NA
TGCAGCGTCAAACAGGGGACCGAGCAGTACTTC
CSVKQGTEQYF